Following are 10 T cell receptor beta chains from one sample sequenced in a study of blood T cell repertoires in COVID-19. The method was immunoSEQ multiplex PCR; TCRdb's version includes in-frame clones alone and lacks a portion of them. The repertoire includes approximately 330,000 clones, roughly 90% of them detected once, and just over 9.5% sits in the top ten. Material: peripheral blood. Receptors originate from a man aged 30 to 39 with COVID-19, enrolled during active disease.

V usage is TRBV4-2 and J usage is TRBJ2-3; 9 positions match TRBD2. The germline V gene has CDR1 LGHNA and CDR2 YNFKEQ. The V and J ends lost 1 base and 2 bases, in that order; junction bases with no gene match: 7. The CDR3 extends over 17 amino acids. This CDR3 reads CASSQVGAGGLTDTQYF. DNA for the CDR3: TGTGCCAGCAGCCAAGTCGGAGCGGGAGGACTCACAGATACGCAGTATTTT.

This sequence joins TRBV5-1 and TRBJ2-1; the D is unclear. Germline assignment: CDR1 SGHRS and CDR2 YFSETQ. This CDR3 is 15 amino acids long. V lost 0 bases, J lost 8 bases, and 15 bases lay in between. CDR3 loop: CASSLERPLGDEQFF. In DNA form, the CDR3 reads TGCGCCAGCAGCTTGGAACGGCCTCTGGGCGATGAGCAGTTCTTC.

V gene TRBV9 combines with J gene TRBJ1-2; D possibly corresponds to TRBD1 (6 bases). V was shortened by 4 bases and J by 4 bases, with 14 bases between the two germline ends. CDR1 SGDLS and CDR2 YYNGEE come from the germline V gene. CDR3 size: 14 residues. The CDR3 sequence: CASSITGSGYGYTF. The CDR3 nucleotides read TGTGCCAGCAGCATTACAGGGAGTGGCTATGGCTACACCTTC.

The chain employs TRBV7-2 and TRBJ2-7; perhaps TRBD2 as D (7 bases). The CDR3 sequence is 15 residues long. In germline, CDR1 is SGHTA, CDR2 FQGNSA. V lost 6 bases and J 3 bases, leaving 18 bases between the germline ends. The CDR3 nucleotides read TGTGCCAGCAGGAGGGGGAGCGGGGCCGTCTACGAGCAGTACTTC. Its translation: CASRRGSGAVYEQYF.

The rearrangement joins TRBV2 to TRBJ2-7; 7 nucleotides line up with TRBD1. Losses at the gene ends were 7 bases for V and 2 bases for J; bases not matched to a gene: 8. From germline, CDR1 is SNHLY and CDR2 FYNNEI. CDR3 length equals 14 residues. Written as DNA, the CDR3 is TGTGCCAGCAACAGGGACAGTACGGCCTACGAGCAGTACTTC. Translated: CASNRDSTAYEQYF.

The genes are TRBV19 and TRBJ1-1; no definite D call. The CDR3 length is 15 residues. Germline V gene lookup returns CDR1 LNHDA and CDR2 SQIVND (reference sequence). Trimming took off 2 bases at V and 0 bases at J, with 10 bases between the two ends. CDR3 sequence (DNA): TGTGCCAGTAGTATAAAGGCGGCTATGAACACTGAAGCTTTCTTT. Amino acids: CASSIKAAMNTEAFF.

The rearrangement uses TRBV15 and TRBJ1-4; unclear D gene. The ends were cut back, 5 bases at V and 0 bases at J, with 10 bases in the middle. The germline V gene encodes CDR1 LNHNV and CDR2 YYDKDF (reference sequence). There are 15 residues in the CDR3. The DNA for the CDR3 is TGTGCCACCAGCTCTCAGGTGGCAACTAATGAAAAACTGTTTTTT. Amino acids: CATSSQVATNEKLFF.

This clone appeared a few times. V is TRBV10-3 and J is TRBJ2-1; 10 bases are shared with TRBD2. Germline lookup yields CDR1 ENHRY and CDR2 SYGVKD. Losses at the gene ends were 6 bases for V and 5 bases for J; bases not matched to a gene: 4. This CDR3 region has 14 residues. DNA of the CDR3: TGTGCCATCAGCCGGACTAGCGGCCACAATGAGCAGTTCTTC. This translates into CAISRTSGHNEQFF.

The V call is TRBV4-1, the J call TRBJ2-1; TRBD2 matches at 9 bases. The CDR3 spans 21 residues. The junction had 20 bases not matched to a gene; V was cut back by 1 base and J by 4 bases. Germline V gene lookup returns CDR1 MGHRA and CDR2 YSYEKL. DNA of the CDR3: TGCGCCAGCAGCCAAGTAGCGGGGGAACTAGCGGTAGTAGGGACTTACAATGAGCAGTTCTTC. Its translation: CASSQVAGELAVVGTYNEQFF.

The V gene is TRBV7-8, the J gene TRBJ2-7; D may be TRBD2 (6 bases). CDR1 and CDR2 (germline): SGHVS, FQNEAQ. V gave up 1 base and J gave up 1 base, with 11 bases separating them. This CDR3 spans 15 amino acids. The CDR3 is CASSLEGSGSYEQYF. The CDR3 DNA is TGTGCCAGCAGCTTAGAAGGCAGCGGGTCCTACGAGCAGTACTTC.